This T cell receptor beta chain was documented in a study of blood T cell repertoires in COVID-19. Study-level background: Samples taken during acute and convalescent COVID-19 were collected in the United States, Italy and Spain. In each case, the material was cDNA or gDNA derived from T cells, B-cell-depleted T cells, or PBMCs.

The CDR3 covers 14 residues. From germline, CDR1 is MNHEY and CDR2 SMNVEV (reference sequence). Trimming took off 4 bases at V and 2 bases at J, with 12 bases between the two ends. The repertoire was sequenced with immunoSEQ multiplex PCR; TCRdb's copy has only in-frame clones and lacks some. Of 120,000 or so clones in the sample, approximately 90% are singletons; the top ten hold about 7.3%. The sequence was collected from a man aged 45-65 years with acute or convalescent COVID-19. The rearrangement joins TRBV27 to TRBJ2-7; a possible D gene is TRBD2 (6 bases). What was sequenced was peripheral blood. CDR3 in DNA: TGTGCCAGCAGTTGGAGGGAGGAAGCCTACGAGCAGTACTTC. It codes for CASSWREEAYEQYF.